These 22 T cell receptor beta chains came from one sample sequenced in a study of identical twins (dated by TCRdb to between 2015 and 2016). Receptors were amplified or captured by 5' RACE. Data came from an Illumina HiSeq 2000. The public sequencing data were trimmed at Q25 with fastp and processed into clonotypes with MiXCR by TCRdb, which kept only in-frame beta chains. CDR3 protein duplicates are merged, each entry listing the most common genes and DNA. The table for this sample lists 400,000 to 600,000 distinct CDR3 sequences; 20% to 25% of them were counted only once. The top ten clonotypes cover approximately 0.52% of the sample. These same data were also listed under a study on yellow fever vaccine responses in identical twins.

Sequencing used CD4+ T cells sorted from blood. These receptors all stem from a woman under 30 in good health.

The chain couples TRBV10-3 to TRBJ2-3; TRBD1 is a possible D gene (6 bases). The CDR3 is 17 residues long. The V end lost 4 bases, the J end lost 0 bases, and 17 bases lay between the germline ends. Germline V gene data show CDR1 as ENHRY and CDR2 as SYGVKD. This CDR3 is CAISVRGGGESTDTQYF. The DNA for the CDR3 is TGTGCCATCAGTGTTCGAGGGGGTGGTGAGAGCACAGATACGCAGTATTTT.

V is TRBV3-1 and J is TRBJ2-7, with D possibly matching TRBD1 (5 bases). The CDR3 is 15 residues long. Between the trimmed V and J ends, which lost 1 base and 2 bases, there was a span of 12 bases. Germline V gene sequence: CDR1 LGHDT, CDR2 YNNKEL (reference sequence). DNA of the CDR3: TGTGCCAGCAGCCAAGCGCAGGGTAGACCCTACGAGCAGTACTTC. As protein: CASSQAQGRPYEQYF.

The rearrangement joins TRBV28 to TRBJ2-3; 9 bases align to TRBD1. The CDR3 is 15 amino acids. Germline assignment: CDR1 MDHEN and CDR2 SYDVKM. V shed 6 bases, J shed 0 bases, and the junction held 4 bases outside the gene matches. CDR3: CASRDRGTSTDTQYF. In DNA form, the CDR3 reads TGTGCCAGCAGGGACAGGGGAACTAGCACAGATACGCAGTATTTT.

The chain uses TRBV24-1 and TRBJ2-1, with 7 bases fitting TRBD2. The CDR3 loop spans 14 amino acids. The ends lost 4 bases at V and 8 bases at J; junction bases unmatched: 7. Germline V gives CDR1 KGHDR, CDR2 SFDVKD. This CDR3 is CATSDRRAGDEQFF. The CDR3 DNA follows: TGTGCCACCAGTGACCGGAGGGCGGGAGATGAGCAGTTCTTC.

This clonotype was seen only a few times. The V call is TRBV6-1, the J call TRBJ1-4; no clear D gene. This CDR3 is built from 14 residues. The germline gives CDR1 MNHNS, CDR2 SASEGT. V lost 3 bases, J lost 7 bases, and 12 bases lay in between. CDR3 sequence (DNA): TGTGCCAGCAGTGAGGTTTTTGGCGGTGAAAAACTGTTTTTT. Its protein product is CASSEVFGGEKLFF.

This chain connects TRBV13 to TRBJ2-1, with D perhaps matching TRBD2 (6 bases). Germline V CDR1 and CDR2: PRHDT, FYEKMQ (reference sequence). The CDR3 extends over 15 amino acids. V lost 4 bases, J lost 1 base, and 11 bases lay in between. This CDR3 reads CASSSSRGSYNEQFF. The DNA for the CDR3 is TGTGCCAGCAGCTCTTCGCGGGGATCCTACAATGAGCAGTTCTTC.

This clonotype was seen a few times. The J gene is TRBJ2-1, the V gene TRBV5-1; TRBD1 matches 9 bases. The J segment lost 6 bases and the V segment lost 5 bases, leaving 12 bases of the junction unmatched. The CDR3 extends over 16 amino acids. CDR1 is SGHRS, CDR2 YFSETQ, per germline. The CDR3: CASSRGDRALFNEQFF. The DNA for the CDR3 is TGCGCCAGCAGTCGGGGGGACAGGGCCTTATTCAATGAGCAGTTCTTC.

This clonotype was seen a handful of times. V and J are TRBV5-1 and TRBJ2-1, with D tentatively TRBD1 (5 bases). The germline V gene encodes CDR1 SGHRS and CDR2 YFSETQ. V lost 4 bases and J lost 0, with 14 bases in between. The CDR3 loop spans 16 amino acids. The CDR3 bases are TGCGCCAGCAGCACAAACTCCCAGGGCTCCTACAATGAGCAGTTCTTC. Its translation: CASSTNSQGSYNEQFF.

The rearrangement uses TRBV29-1 and TRBJ2-1; TRBD2 aligns across 14 bases. The germline CDR1 and CDR2 sequences are SQVTM and ANQGSEA. J lost 0 bases, V lost 7 bases, and 8 bases had no gene match. The CDR3 totals 17 residues. CDR3 DNA: TGCAGCGCCGGGACTAGCGGGAGAGCACTCTCCTACAATGAGCAGTTCTTC. Protein sequence: CSAGTSGRALSYNEQFF.

This clonotype was observed a single time. The V gene is TRBV7-9, the J gene TRBJ2-5, with 7 bases matching TRBD1. The V gene end was trimmed by 8 bases and the J gene end by 2 bases; junction bases not matched to a gene: 5. Germline CDR1 SEHNR, CDR2 FQNEAQ (reference sequence). CDR3 length equals 13 residues. Here the CDR3 DNA reads TGTGCCAGCGATAGACAGGGTCAAGAGACCCAGTACTTC. Translated: CASDRQGQETQYF. Looking up the rest from reference TRBV7-9 and TRBJ2-5 gives the full variable domain: DTGVSQNPRHKITKRGQNVTFRCDPISEHNRLYWYRQTLGQGPEFLTYFQNEAQLEKSRLLSDRFSAERPKGSFSTLEIQRTEQGDSAMYLCASDRQGQETQYFGPGTRLLVL.

The CDR3 reads CASSEYFSEAFF. The CDR3 bases are TGTGCCAGCAGTGAATATTTCTCTGAAGCTTTCTTT. The genes are TRBV2 and TRBJ1-1; D gene ambiguous. The CDR3 consists of 12 residues. V was shortened by 2 bases and J by 6 bases, with 7 bases between the two germline ends. Germline loops: CDR1 SNHLY, CDR2 FYNNEI.

The gene calls are TRBV9 and TRBJ2-1; D remains unclear. The CDR3 has 13 amino acids. Trimming shortened V by 2 bases and J by 3 bases, and 6 bases separated the two germline ends. The germline gives CDR1 SGDLS, CDR2 YYNGEE. The CDR3, as DNA: TGTGCCAGCAGCGTCGACATCTACAATGAGCAGTTCTTC. This encodes CASSVDIYNEQFF.

This clonotype was detected only a few times. The rearrangement uses TRBV6-5 and TRBJ2-5; D gene unclear. Trimming left V 4 bases short and J 4 bases short, with 16 bases between. Germline V gene data show CDR1 as MNHEY and CDR2 as SVGAGI. The CDR3 sequence is 15 residues long. The DNA of the CDR3 is TGTGCCAGCAGTTTCTCTCTCGGGTCCCCAGAGACCCAGTACTTC. This encodes CASSFSLGSPETQYF.

This clonotype was seen a handful of times. The rearrangement links TRBV20-1 to TRBJ2-5; unclear D gene. Germline V gene sequence: CDR1 DFQATT, CDR2 SNEGSKA (reference sequence). This CDR3 has 11 residues. The CDR3 region is CTMVFQETQYF. The CDR3 coding sequence is TGCACTATGGTTTTCCAAGAGACCCAGTACTTC.

This clonotype turned up a few times. This rearrangement joins TRBV18 to TRBJ2-7; no reliable D call. V dropped 5 bases and J dropped 3 bases, with 20 bases sitting between them. Germline-derived CDR1 and CDR2 are KGHSH and LQKENI. This CDR3 is built from 16 residues. In nucleotides, the CDR3 is TGTGCCAGCTCATACGCCTTTCAACAAAACGACTACGAGCAGTACTTC. It translates to CASSYAFQQNDYEQYF.

This clonotype came up a few times. The CDR3 is CASRPGQGKSYEQYF. In DNA form, the CDR3 reads TGTGCCAGCAGACCGGGACAGGGGAAGTCCTACGAGCAGTACTTC. The V and J genes are TRBV6-1 and TRBJ2-7, with 10 nucleotides matching TRBD1. Germline V gene data show CDR1 as MNHNS and CDR2 as SASEGT. V lost 6 bases, J lost 1 base, and 6 bases stayed unmatched. The CDR3 covers 15 residues.

This sequence joins TRBV5-1 and TRBJ2-1; D remains unclear. There are 15 residues in the CDR3. Germline CDR1 SGHRS, CDR2 YFSETQ. V lost 4 bases and J lost 3, with 14 bases in between. CDR3 bases: TGCGCCAGCAGCCCCAGGACGGAAATCTACAATGAGCAGTTCTTC. Encoded protein: CASSPRTEIYNEQFF.

The chain has TRBV10-3 and TRBJ1-1; 10 nucleotides line up with TRBD1. Trimming at V came to 10 bases and at J to 0 bases, leaving 5 bases not matched to a gene. Germline assignment: CDR1 ENHRY and CDR2 SYGVKD. The CDR3 is made up of 14 amino acids. The CDR3 reads CATGTGVLNTEAFF. In nucleotides, the CDR3 is TGTGCCACCGGGACAGGGGTACTGAACACTGAAGCTTTCTTT.

The chain is built from TRBV5-1 and TRBJ1-1; D is possibly TRBD1 (6 bases). V was trimmed by 8 bases and J by 0 bases, leaving 32 bases between them. This CDR3 has 20 amino acids. Looked up from germline, CDR1 is SGHRS and CDR2 is YFSETQ. CDR3 in amino acids: CARTSRVKGDRTELNTEAFF. CDR3 sequence (DNA): TGCGCCAGAACCAGCAGGGTAAAGGGGGACCGCACCGAGTTGAACACTGAAGCTTTCTTT.

The chain joins TRBV28 to TRBJ2-4; D not certain. Germline V gene lookup returns CDR1 MDHEN and CDR2 SYDVKM. V gave up 5 bases and J gave up 6 bases, with 8 bases separating them. The CDR3 loop spans 12 amino acids. The DNA of the CDR3 is TGTGCCAGCAGTCCCGGACGAAACATTCAGTACTTC. This codes for CASSPGRNIQYF.

This chain connects TRBV7-2 to TRBJ1-4; unclear D gene. The V gene's germline CDR1 is SGHTA and CDR2 FQGNSA. The length of the CDR3 is 15 residues. V shed 5 bases and J shed 4 bases, with 14 bases lying between them. This CDR3 reads CASSPWNRINEKLFF. CDR3 DNA sequence: TGTGCCAGCAGCCCCTGGAACCGGATTAATGAAAAACTGTTTTTT.

The chain links TRBV2 to TRBJ1-2; tentative D call: TRBD1 (6 bases). From germline, CDR1 is SNHLY and CDR2 FYNNEI. The V end lost 1 base, the J end lost 3 bases, and 9 bases lay between the germline ends. The CDR3 length is 14 residues. The CDR3, as DNA: TGTGCCAGCAGTGAAGTCAGGGGAGACTATGGCTACACCTTC. It translates to CASSEVRGDYGYTF.